This TCR beta chain comes out of a study of CD8 T cells in ankylosing spondylitis. TCRdb used MiXCR to reprocess the 5' RACE reads, holding one entry per CDR3 protein. This sample has some 200,000 distinct CDR3 sequences; roughly 13% occur once, and the top ten carry about 17%. Regarding the study as a whole: Ankylosing spondylitis blood appeared to be characterized by a TCR beta motif of roughly eight highly homologous variants. Reports say disease-linked clones showed up significantly more in matched ankylosing spondylitis synovial fluid. Within peripheral blood, clones linked to disease were CD8+ and relatively rare.

As concerns this clonotype: Its antigen is unknown.

This receptor was taken from a male donor with ankylosing spondylitis or in good health (not recorded which). The sample taken for sequencing was blood, either unsorted or a sorted T cell fraction (not recorded which).

The CDR3, as DNA: TGTGCCAGCAGTGTTACAGGCCCCTATGGCTACACCTTC. It encodes CASSVTGPYGYTF. This chain connects TRBV27 to TRBJ1-2; the D gene is possibly TRBD1 (5 bases). Per the germline V gene, CDR1 is MNHEY and CDR2 is SMNVEV (reference sequence). The CDR3 runs to 13 residues. Trimming stripped 5 bases from V and 4 bases from J, with 11 bases between.